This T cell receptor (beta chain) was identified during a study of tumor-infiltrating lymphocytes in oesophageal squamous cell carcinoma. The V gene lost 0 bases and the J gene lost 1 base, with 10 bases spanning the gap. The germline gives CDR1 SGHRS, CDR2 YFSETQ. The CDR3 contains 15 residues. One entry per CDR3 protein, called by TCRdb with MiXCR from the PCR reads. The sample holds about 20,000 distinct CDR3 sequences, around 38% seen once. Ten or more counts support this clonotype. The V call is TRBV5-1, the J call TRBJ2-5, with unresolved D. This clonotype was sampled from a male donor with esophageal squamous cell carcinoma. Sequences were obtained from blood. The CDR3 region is CASSLGGRIQETQYF. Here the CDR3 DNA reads TGCGCCAGCAGCTTGGGAGGACGGATCCAAGAGACCCAGTACTTC.